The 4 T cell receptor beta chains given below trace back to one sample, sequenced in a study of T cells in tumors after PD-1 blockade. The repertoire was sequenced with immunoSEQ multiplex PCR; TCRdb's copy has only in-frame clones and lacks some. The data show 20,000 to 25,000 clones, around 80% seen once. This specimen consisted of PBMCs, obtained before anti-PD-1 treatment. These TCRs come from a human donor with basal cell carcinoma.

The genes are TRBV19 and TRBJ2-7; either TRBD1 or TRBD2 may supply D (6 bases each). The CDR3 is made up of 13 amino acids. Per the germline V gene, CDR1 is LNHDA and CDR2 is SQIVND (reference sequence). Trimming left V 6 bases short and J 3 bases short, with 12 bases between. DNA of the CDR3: TGTGCCAGTAGAGGCGGGACAAACTACGAGCAGTACTTC. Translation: CASRGGTNYEQYF.

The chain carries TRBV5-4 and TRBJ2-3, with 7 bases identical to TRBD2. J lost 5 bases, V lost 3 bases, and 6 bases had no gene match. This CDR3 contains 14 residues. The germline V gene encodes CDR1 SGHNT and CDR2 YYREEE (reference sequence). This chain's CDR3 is CASSSPGEGDTQYF. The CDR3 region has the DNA TGTGCCAGCAGCTCACCGGGGGAGGGAGATACGCAGTATTTT.

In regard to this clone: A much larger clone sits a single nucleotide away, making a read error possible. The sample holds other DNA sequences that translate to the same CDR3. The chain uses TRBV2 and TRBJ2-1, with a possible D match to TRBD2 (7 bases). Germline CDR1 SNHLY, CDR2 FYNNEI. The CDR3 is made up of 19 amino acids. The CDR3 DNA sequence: TGTCCCCCCTGTGATGGGGGGGCGGGGGTGGGGAGCTCCTACAATGAGCAGTTCTTC. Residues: CPPCDGGAGVGSSYNEQFF.

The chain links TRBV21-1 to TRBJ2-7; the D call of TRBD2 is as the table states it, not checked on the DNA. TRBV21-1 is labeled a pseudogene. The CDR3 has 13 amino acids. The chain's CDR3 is CASSPLYHYEQYF. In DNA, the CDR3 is TGTGCCAGCAGTCCTCTATACCACTACGAGCAGTACTTC.